A selection of T cell receptor beta chains follows, all from one sample in a study of CD8+CD57+ T cells in acquired aplastic anemia. Each CDR3 protein gets one entry after TCRdb re-called the reads with MiXCR. The table shows about 290,000 distinct CDR3 sequences, with approximately 58% occurring only once. The material sequenced was sorted CD4+, CD8+, or CD8+CD57+ T cells (not recorded which) from PBMCs. Receptors originate from a human donor with aplastic anemia. CDR3s include the opening cysteine and the closing phenylalanine or tryptophan. A D gene is named only where the DNA matches it firmly. Clone size is shown for a subset of rows, as once, few, many or a class of expanded clone.

- | - | TRBJ1-2 | TRBV9 | CASSVGQKNGYTF | TGTGCCAGCAGCGTCGGACAGAAGAATGGCTACACCTTC
- | - | TRBJ2-3 | TRBV24-1 | CATIRPGTRSSTDTQYF | TGTGCCACCATTCGACCCGGGACACGGTCTAGCACAGATACGCAGTATTTT
- | few | TRBJ2-7 | TRBV7-9 | CASSLRSGTSSSYEQYF | TGTGCCAGCAGCTTGCGCTCCGGGACTTCGAGCTCCTACGAGCAGTACTTC
TRBD1 | - | TRBJ2-7 | TRBV24-1 | CATSGDRAPHEQYF | TGTGCCACCAGTGGGGACAGGGCGCCTCACGAGCAGTACTTC
- | - | TRBJ2-5 | TRBV29-1 | CSVDGAWGETQYF | TGCAGCGTTGACGGGGCGTGGGGTGAGACCCAGTACTTC
- | many | TRBJ2-7 | TRBV6-5 | CASSIDIRGEQYF | TGTGCCAGCAGTATCGACATCCGGGGCGAGCAGTACTTC
- | few | TRBJ1-2 | TRBV7-2 | CASSLTDRYGYTF | TGTGCCAGCAGCTTGACAGACCGCTATGGCTACACCTTC
- | many | TRBJ1-4 | TRBV7-2 | CASSLSPVEKLFF | TGTGCCAGCAGCTTAAGCCCAGTTGAAAAACTGTTTTTT
- | many | TRBJ2-5 | TRBV20-1 | CSARLSGRETQYF | TGCAGTGCTAGACTCTCCGGCAGAGAGACCCAGTACTTC
- | many | TRBJ2-5 | TRBV6-5 | CASSYLGRETQYF | TGTGCCAGCAGTTACTTGGGTAGAGAGACCCAGTACTTC
- | many | TRBJ1-3 | TRBV16 | CASSRNALRASRNTIYF | TGTGCCAGCAGCCGCAACGCCCTGAGGGCCTCACGAAACACCATATATTTT
TRBD2 | - | TRBJ2-1 | TRBV15 | CATSVGLAGGLNNEQFF | TGTGCCACCAGCGTGGGACTAGCGGGGGGGCTCAACAATGAGCAGTTCTTC
TRBD2 | - | TRBJ2-3 | TRBV19 | CASSPSAGTSTDTQYF | TGTGCCAGTAGTCCGTCAGCGGGGACCAGCACAGATACGCAGTATTTT
TRBD2 | once | TRBJ2-1 | TRBV10-1 | CASSEALAELLYNEQFF | TGCGCCAGCAGTGAGGCACTAGCGGAGCTCCTCTACAATGAGCAGTTCTTC
- | few | TRBJ1-1 | TRBV25-1 | CASSDEGTGLPMNTEAFF | TGTGCCAGCAGTGATGAAGGGACGGGCCTCCCCATGAACACTGAAGCTTTCTTT
- | many | TRBJ1-1 | TRBV6-5 | CASSLSTVTEAFF | TGTGCCAGCAGCCTCTCGACAGTCACTGAAGCTTTCTTT
TRBD1 | many | TRBJ1-1 | TRBV6-5 | CASSTGTGSRNTEAFF | TGTGCCAGCAGCACCGGGACAGGAAGCAGAAACACTGAAGCTTTCTTT
TRBD2 | many | TRBJ2-7 | TRBV6-4 | CASSDLGRGLYEQYF | TGTGCCAGCAGTGACTTAGGGCGGGGGTTATACGAGCAGTACTTC
TRBD1 | - | TRBJ2-7 | TRBV7-2 | CASSLWGQGASEQYF | TGTGCCAGCAGCTTATGGGGACAGGGGGCCTCCGAGCAGTACTTC
TRBD1 | - | TRBJ1-6 | TRBV6-5 | CASRKPTGGNSPLHF | TGTGCCAGCAGGAAACCGACAGGGGGCAATTCACCCCTCCACTTT
TRBD2 | many | TRBJ2-3 | TRBV18 | CASSPSGTSGRDTQYF | TGTGCCAGCTCACCCTCCGGGACTAGCGGGAGAGATACGCAGTATTTT
- | many | TRBJ2-1 | TRBV19 | CASSKLNREYNEQFF | TGTGCCAGTAGTAAATTAAACAGGGAGTACAATGAGCAGTTCTTC
- | many | TRBJ2-7 | TRBV5-1 | CASSLSSGSYEQYF | TGCGCCAGCAGCCTATCCTCAGGGAGCTACGAGCAGTACTTC
- | many | TRBJ1-1 | TRBV3-1 | CASSRSNTEAFF | TGTGCCAGCAGCCGTTCGAACACTGAAGCTTTCTTT
- | once | TRBJ2-7 | TRBV28 | CASIGLEQYF | TGTGCCAGCATAGGACTCGAGCAGTACTTC
- | few | TRBJ1-1 | TRBV7-8 | CASSLGSRTEAFF | TGTGCCAGCAGCTTAGGATCCAGGACTGAAGCTTTCTTT
TRBD2 | - | TRBJ2-7 | TRBV7-2 | CASSTGTSGGAQYF | TGTGCCAGCAGCACAGGGACTAGCGGGGGGGCCCAGTACTTC
TRBD1 | - | TRBJ2-2 | TRBV12-3/TRBV12-4 | CASSLRDRATGELFF | TGTGCCAGCAGTTTACGCGACAGGGCCACCGGGGAGCTGTTTTTT
- | - | TRBJ1-6 | TRBV6-4 | CASSGGDKSPLHF | TGTGCCAGCAGTGGAGGGGATAAGTCACCCCTCCACTTT
- | - | TRBJ1-1 | TRBV7-2 | CASSPFLNTEAFF | TGTGCCAGCAGCCCATTCCTGAACACTGAAGCTTTCTTT
TRBD2 | - | TRBJ2-3 | TRBV9 | CASSHQTGTSGGTDTQYF | TGTGCCAGCAGCCACCAAACCGGGACTAGCGGGGGGACAGATACGCAGTATTTT
TRBD1 | many | TRBJ1-2 | TRBV14 | CASSPRTGMEAFYGYTF | TGTGCCAGCAGCCCCCGGACAGGGATGGAGGCCTTCTATGGCTACACCTTC
TRBD1 | - | TRBJ2-7 | TRBV29-1 | CSVDPGQGSYEQYF | TGCAGCGTCGACCCGGGACAGGGTTCCTACGAGCAGTACTTC
- | many | TRBJ2-5 | TRBV11-2 | CASRLATRMPQYF | TGTGCCAGCAGGTTGGCTACCCGAATGCCACAGTACTTC
- | - | TRBJ1-5 | TRBV9 | CASSCSVDQPQRF | TGTGCCAGCAGTTGCTCGGTGGATCAGCCCCAGCGTTTT
TRBD2 | once | TRBJ2-5 | TRBV3-1 | CASSHPGTSRQETQYF | TGTGCCAGCAGCCACCCCGGGACTAGTAGACAAGAGACCCAGTACTTC
- | - | TRBJ1-2 | TRBV6-2/TRBV6-3 | CASSLTGGSNYGYAF | TGTGCCAGCAGTTTGACAGGAGGATCTAACTATGGCTACGCCTTC
- | - | TRBJ2-2 | TRBV10-3 | CAISLTGELFF | TGTGCCATCAGCCTCACCGGGGAGCTGTTTTTT
TRBD1 | few | TRBJ1-2 | TRBV2 | CASTQIGQGGDGYTF | TGTGCCAGCACCCAGATCGGACAGGGCGGTGACGGCTACACCTTC
TRBD1 | - | TRBJ2-7 | TRBV14 | CASSQGRLDRGEEQYF | TGTGCCAGCAGCCAAGGCCGGTTGGACAGGGGGGAAGAGCAGTACTTC
TRBD2 | - | TRBJ2-2 | TRBV2 | CATLLAGGNTGELFF | TGTGCCACCTTACTAGCGGGGGGGAATACCGGGGAGCTGTTTTTT
- | many | TRBJ1-2 | TRBV24-1 | CATSDNRAGYTF | TGTGCCACCAGTGATAACAGGGCGGGCTACACCTTC
TRBD1 | many | TRBJ1-6 | TRBV10-3 | CAISEGTGSSSYNSPLHF | TGTGCCATCAGCGAAGGGACAGGGTCGTCGTCCTATAATTCACCCCTCCACTTT
TRBD2 | many | TRBJ2-1 | TRBV9 | CASNPSGGPRNEQFF | TGTGCCAGCAACCCTAGCGGGGGGCCGCGCAATGAGCAGTTCTTC